Listed here are 10 T cell receptor beta chains from one sample, sequenced in a study of Ad26.COV2.S vaccination and SARS-CoV-2 variants. Measured with immunoSEQ multiplex PCR; TCRdb has only the in-frame clones, and not every one. Found here are about 350,000 clones, approximately 90% of them singletons; the top ten hold 3.9%. This material consisted of peripheral blood, taken after recovery from COVID-19. The receptors stem from a human donor who had recovered from COVID-19.

This clone occurred a few times. The chain has TRBV19 and TRBJ1-6, with TRBD1 as a possible D gene (6 bases). The CDR3 loop spans 15 amino acids. Trimming left V 3 bases short and J 4 bases short, with 10 bases between. Germline V gene data show CDR1 as LNHDA and CDR2 as SQIVND (reference sequence). The CDR3 nucleotides read TGTGCCAGTAGTATGGCAGGGGTATATAATTCACCCCTCCACTTT. It is translated as CASSMAGVYNSPLHF.

V is TRBV3-1 (or the pseudogene TRBV3-2) and J is TRBJ2-3; 7 bases fit TRBD2. The V gene end was trimmed by 0 bases and the J gene end by 4 bases; junction bases not matched to a gene: 10. In germline, CDR1 is LGHDT, CDR2 YNNKEL (reference sequence). This CDR3 is built from 17 residues. The CDR3 spells CASSQEVLAVGADTQYF. Written as DNA, the CDR3 is TGTGCCAGCAGCCAAGAAGTTCTAGCGGTAGGCGCAGATACGCAGTATTTT.

The CDR3: CASRPGQGNTGELFF. The CDR3 nucleotides are TGTGCCAGCAGACCAGGACAGGGGAACACCGGGGAGCTGTTTTTT. The genes are TRBV27 and TRBJ2-2; 8 bases line up with TRBD1. This CDR3 has 15 residues. V shed 6 bases and J 1 base; nucleotides not matched to a gene: 4. Germline V gene sequence: CDR1 MNHEY, CDR2 SMNVEV (reference sequence).

V usage is TRBV28 and J usage is TRBJ1-5; D might be TRBD1 (5 bases). Trimming cost V 5 bases and J 0 bases, with 14 bases left between them. Germline V gene sequence: CDR1 MDHEN, CDR2 SYDVKM. The CDR3 loop spans 16 amino acids. CDR3 in amino acids: CASSPWTPYSNQPQHF. CDR3 bases: TGTGCCAGCAGTCCCTGGACACCCTATAGCAATCAGCCCCAGCATTTT.

The chain links TRBV3-1 (or the pseudogene TRBV3-2) to TRBJ1-2; no reliable D call. Germline V lookup: CDR1 LGHDT, CDR2 YNNKEL (reference sequence). The CDR3 contains 15 residues. The V end was cut by 0 bases, the J end by 6 bases, with 14 bases between. The CDR3: CASSQDLQMYNGYTF. Here the CDR3 DNA reads TGTGCCAGCAGCCAAGATTTACAGATGTATAATGGCTACACCTTC.

The chain combines TRBV5-4 with TRBJ2-1, with a weak D call TRBD2 (6 bases). The CDR3 is made up of 15 amino acids. Germline V gene sequence: CDR1 SGHNT, CDR2 YYREEE (reference sequence). V lost 4 bases to trimming and J lost 7 bases, with 18 bases between them. The CDR3 nucleotides are TGTGCCAGCAGCGGAATAGGGACTCCCTGGAATGAGCAGTTCTTC. Its protein product is CASSGIGTPWNEQFF.

This chain joins TRBV7-6 and TRBJ1-1; weak D call: TRBD1 (5 bases). CDR1 and CDR2 from the germline V gene are SGHVS and FNYEAQ. Trimming took 11 bases from V and 1 from J, leaving 20 bases between them. The CDR3 is 15 residues long. CDR3 in amino acids: CAALRGPLENTEAFF. CDR3 sequence (DNA): TGTGCCGCATTAAGGGGCCCCCTCGAGAACACTGAAGCTTTCTTT.

This chain connects TRBV19 to TRBJ2-7; D might be TRBD1 (6 bases). The CDR3 sequence is 14 residues long. V was clipped by 3 bases and J by 2 bases, with 11 bases between them. Germline V lookup: CDR1 LNHDA, CDR2 SQIVND (reference sequence). The DNA of the CDR3 is TGTGCCAGTAGTATTTCACAGGGCGCCTACGAGCAGTACTTC. It encodes CASSISQGAYEQYF. Full variable domain (rest looked up from reference TRBV19 and TRBJ2-7): DGGITQSPKYLFRKEGQNVTLSCEQNLNHDAMYWYRQDPGQGLRLIYYSQIVNDFQKGDIAEGYSVSREKKESFPLTVTSAQKNPTAFYLCASSISQGAYEQYFGPGTRLTVT.

V and J are TRBV7-9 and TRBJ1-1, with D hard to call. The CDR3 consists of 14 residues. V was clipped by 5 bases and J by 1 base, with 11 bases between them. Germline loops: CDR1 SEHNR, CDR2 FQNEAQ (reference sequence). CDR3: CASSRNRGNTEAFF. DNA for the CDR3: TGTGCCAGCAGCAGGAACAGAGGGAACACTGAAGCTTTCTTT.

The genes are TRBV7-8 and TRBJ2-1; D is ambiguous. There are 13 residues in the CDR3. V was shortened by 6 bases and J by 4 bases, with 10 bases between the two germline ends. Per the germline V gene, CDR1 is SGHVS and CDR2 is FQNEAQ. CDR3 in DNA: TGTGCCAGCAGGGATAGTGGGTACAATGAGCAGTTCTTC. This encodes CASRDSGYNEQFF.